A selection of T cell receptor beta chains follows, all from one sample in a study of beta chain features in type 1 diabetes. Using immunoSEQ multiplex PCR, the repertoire was profiled, and TCRdb retains in-frame clones only, with some absent. The data hold roughly 450,000 clones, with over 9.5% observed a single time. The sample taken for sequencing was naive CD4+ T cells from blood. Source of these receptors: a woman in her late teens or twenties in good health. CDR3s include the opening cysteine and the closing phenylalanine or tryptophan. D genes are given only for firm matches. Rows give clone size only sometimes, using once, few, many, or a class for an expanded clone.

abundance	v_gene	j_gene	d_gene	CDR3aa	CDR3nt
-	TRBV15	TRBJ1-3	-	CATSRDVVESGNTIYF	TGTGCCACCAGCAGAGATGTTGTGGAGTCTGGAAACACCATATATTTT
-	TRBV18	TRBJ2-1	TRBD2	CASSHRSGSSYNEQFF	TGTGCCAGCTCTCACCGGAGCGGGAGCTCCTACAATGAGCAGTTCTTC
-	TRBV27	TRBJ2-5	-	CASSSDYVETQYF	TGTGCCAGCAGTTCGGACTATGTGGAGACCCAGTACTTC
-	TRBV28	TRBJ2-1	TRBD1	CASHRDRVRNEQFF	TGTGCCAGCCACCGGGACAGGGTACGCAATGAGCAGTTCTTC
few	TRBV15	TRBJ2-4	-	CATSRVGREGAKNIQYF	TGTGCCACCAGCAGAGTCGGTCGAGAGGGAGCCAAAAACATTCAGTACTTC
few	TRBV7-2	TRBJ1-2	-	CASSTRTTRYTF	TGTGCCAGCAGCACCAGGACAACTCGTTACACCTTC
few	TRBV7-2	TRBJ2-1	-	CASSLVSGLSYNEQFF	TGTGCCAGCAGCTTAGTGTCAGGGCTCTCCTACAATGAGCAGTTCTTC
few	TRBV29-1	TRBJ2-1	-	CSFPGVRNEQFF	TGCAGTTTCCCAGGGGTTAGGAATGAGCAGTTCTTC
-	TRBV9	TRBJ1-6	-	CASSVATRTDSPLHF	TGTGCCAGCAGCGTCGCTACCAGAACCGACTCACCCCTCCACTTT
-	TRBV4-1	TRBJ2-3	TRBD1	CASSHERDRSTDTQYF	TGCGCCAGCAGCCACGAAAGGGACAGAAGCACAGATACGCAGTATTTT
few	TRBV29-1	TRBJ2-5	TRBD1	CSGMDRDGETQYF	TGCAGCGGGATGGACAGGGACGGAGAGACCCAGTACTTC
-	TRBV9	TRBJ2-3	-	CASSVGVGGTDTQYF	TGTGCCAGCAGCGTAGGGGTGGGGGGCACAGATACGCAGTATTTT
few	TRBV9	TRBJ2-3	-	CASSVSTDTQYF	TGTGCCAGCAGCGTGAGCACAGATACGCAGTATTTT
-	TRBV5-1	TRBJ1-1	-	CASSTLLTGPLNTEAFF	TGCGCCAGCAGCACTCTTCTCACAGGACCCCTGAACACTGAAGCTTTCTTT
few	TRBV2	TRBJ2-1	TRBD1	CASSVQGAGVSEQFF	TGTGCCAGCAGTGTACAGGGGGCTGGGGTGAGCGAGCAGTTCTTC
-	TRBV7-9	TRBJ1-1	-	CASSLSGRDRAFF	TGTGCCAGCAGCTTATCCGGGCGGGACCGGGCTTTCTTT
-	TRBV30	TRBJ1-1	-	CAWRQRTTTEAFF	TGTGCCTGGAGGCAGCGAACGACCACTGAAGCTTTCTTT
few	TRBV7-2	TRBJ2-7	-	CASSLMGGLPHEQYF	TGTGCCAGCAGCTTAATGGGCGGGTTACCCCACGAGCAGTACTTC
-	TRBV5-1	TRBJ2-4	-	CASSFAGPAKNIQYF	TGCGCCAGCAGCTTTGCAGGACCCGCCAAAAACATTCAGTACTTC
few	TRBV6-5	TRBJ2-6	-	CGSQGPGANVLTF	TGTGGCAGCCAGGGACCTGGGGCCAACGTCCTGACTTTC